The source of this TCR beta chain is a study of T cell responses to AZD1222 COVID-19 vaccine. General observations from the study: Spike-specific TCR breadth and depth were elevated following two AZD1222 doses. Per reports, nearly half of all spike-specific TCRs target regions that are unmutated in variants.

About this clone itself: No antigen is known for it.

This table comes from immunoSEQ multiplex PCR, and its TCRdb copy is limited to in-frame clones, with some not included. The sample lists roughly 150,000 clones; 70% to 90% were seen once. The starting material was peripheral blood, obtained after recovery from COVID-19. The receptor was derived from an adult who had recovered from COVID-19.

The CDR3 region has the DNA TGTGCCAGTAGTATCTATCGGGGGGGGGACACTGAAGCTTTCTTT. It yields the protein CASSIYRGGDTEAFF. The rearrangement links TRBV19 to TRBJ1-1; perhaps TRBD1 as D (5 bases). Germline-derived CDR1 and CDR2 are LNHDA and SQIVND (reference sequence). The CDR3 loop spans 15 amino acids. V lost 3 bases and J 3 bases, leaving 14 bases between the germline ends. Together with reference TRBV19 and TRBJ1-1, the CDR3 gives the full variable domain: DGGITQSPKYLFRKEGQNVTLSCEQNLNHDAMYWYRQDPGQGLRLIYYSQIVNDFQKGDIAEGYSVSREKKESFPLTVTSAQKNPTAFYLCASSIYRGGDTEAFFGQGTRLTVV.